The source of this T cell receptor (beta chain) is a study of blood T cell repertoires in COVID-19. In the authors' workflow: The assay estimated nucleated cells by amplifying reference gene primers. Repertoires were generated with immunoSEQ multiplex PCR, while TCRdb's copy carries only in-frame clones and drops some. V, J and clone size are those of that table, while D and trimming were read from the DNA. Here the sample spans about 110,000 clones, 60% to 80% being singletons. The V gene lost 0 bases and the J gene lost 4 bases, with 4 bases spanning the gap. The CDR3 contains 12 residues. Germline V gives CDR1 LGHDT, CDR2 YNNKEL (reference sequence). This clone was seen a few times.

Specimen: peripheral blood. This chain connects TRBV3-1 (or the pseudogene TRBV3-2) to TRBJ2-7; D unclear. This TCR was sampled from a woman older than 75 with active or convalescent COVID-19. The CDR3: CASSQDYYEQYF. The CDR3 DNA follows: TGTGCCAGCAGCCAAGATTATTACGAGCAGTACTTC.